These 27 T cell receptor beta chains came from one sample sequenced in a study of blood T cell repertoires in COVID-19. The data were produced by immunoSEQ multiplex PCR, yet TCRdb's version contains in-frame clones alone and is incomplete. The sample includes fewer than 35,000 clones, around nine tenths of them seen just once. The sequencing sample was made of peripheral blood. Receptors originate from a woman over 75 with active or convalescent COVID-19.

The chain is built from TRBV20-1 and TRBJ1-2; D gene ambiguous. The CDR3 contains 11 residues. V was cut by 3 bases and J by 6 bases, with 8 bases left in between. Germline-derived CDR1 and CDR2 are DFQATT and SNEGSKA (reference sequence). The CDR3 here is CSASSGNGYTF. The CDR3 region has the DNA TGCAGTGCTAGTAGCGGGAATGGCTACACCTTC.

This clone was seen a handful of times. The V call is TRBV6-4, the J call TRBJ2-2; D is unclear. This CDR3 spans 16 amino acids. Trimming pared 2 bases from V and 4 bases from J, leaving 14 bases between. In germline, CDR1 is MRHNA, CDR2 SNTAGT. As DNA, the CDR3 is TGTGCCAGCAGTGACATGGCAGGCGCTGGCACCGGGGAGCTGTTTTTT. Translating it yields CASSDMAGAGTGELFF.

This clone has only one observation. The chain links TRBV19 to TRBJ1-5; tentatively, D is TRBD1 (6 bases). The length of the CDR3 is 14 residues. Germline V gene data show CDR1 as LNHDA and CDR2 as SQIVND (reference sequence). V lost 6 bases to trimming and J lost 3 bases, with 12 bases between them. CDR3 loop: CASRPTGFNQPQHF. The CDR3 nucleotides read TGTGCCAGTAGACCGACAGGTTTCAATCAGCCCCAGCATTTT.

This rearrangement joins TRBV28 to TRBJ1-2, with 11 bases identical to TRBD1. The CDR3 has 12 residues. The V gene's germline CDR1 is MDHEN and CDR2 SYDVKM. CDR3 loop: CVTGTGGYGYTF. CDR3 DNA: TGTGTAACCGGGACAGGGGGCTATGGCTACACCTTC.

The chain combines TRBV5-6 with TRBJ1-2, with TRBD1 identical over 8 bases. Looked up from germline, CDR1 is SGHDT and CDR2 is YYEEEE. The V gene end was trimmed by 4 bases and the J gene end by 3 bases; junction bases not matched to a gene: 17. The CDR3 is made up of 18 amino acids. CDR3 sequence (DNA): TGTGCCAGCAGCCCCGTTCTATACCACGGACAGGGTCACTATGGCTACACCTTC. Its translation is CASSPVLYHGQGHYGYTF.

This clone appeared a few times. CDR3 DNA: TGTGCCAGCAGCTTGGTCCGGGACAGACATTATAGCAATCAGCCCCAGCATTTT. Residues: CASSLVRDRHYSNQPQHF. This chain joins TRBV5-4 and TRBJ1-5; TRBD1 aligns across 7 bases. The V gene's germline CDR1 is SGHNT and CDR2 YYREEE (reference sequence). V lost 0 bases to trimming and J lost 0 bases; unmatched junction nucleotides: 9. The length of the CDR3 is 18 residues.

The CDR3 sequence: CASSSLGLAQETQYF. CDR3 coding DNA: TGTGCCAGCAGTTCGCTCGGACTAGCCCAAGAGACCCAGTACTTC. V and J are TRBV27 and TRBJ2-5, with 8 bases identical to TRBD2. This CDR3 comprises 15 residues. J gave up 1 base and V 4 bases, and 5 bases lay outside the gene matches. Germline V lookup: CDR1 MNHEY, CDR2 SMNVEV (reference sequence).

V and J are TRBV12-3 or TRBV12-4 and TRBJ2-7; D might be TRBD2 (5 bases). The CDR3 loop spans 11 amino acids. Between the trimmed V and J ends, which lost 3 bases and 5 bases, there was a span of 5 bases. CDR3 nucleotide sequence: TGTGCCAGCAGTTTCGGGGACGAGCAGTACTTC. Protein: CASSFGDEQYF.

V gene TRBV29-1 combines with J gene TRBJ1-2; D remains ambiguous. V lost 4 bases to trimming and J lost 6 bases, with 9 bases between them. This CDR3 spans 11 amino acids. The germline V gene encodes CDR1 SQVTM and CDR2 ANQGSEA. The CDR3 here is CSVGALDGYTF. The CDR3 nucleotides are TGCAGCGTTGGGGCATTAGATGGCTACACCTTC.

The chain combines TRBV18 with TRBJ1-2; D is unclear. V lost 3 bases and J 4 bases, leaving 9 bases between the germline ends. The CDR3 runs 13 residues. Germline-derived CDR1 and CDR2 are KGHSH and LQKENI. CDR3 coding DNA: TGTGCCAGCTCACCTTCCAGGCTCTATGGCTACACCTTC. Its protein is CASSPSRLYGYTF.

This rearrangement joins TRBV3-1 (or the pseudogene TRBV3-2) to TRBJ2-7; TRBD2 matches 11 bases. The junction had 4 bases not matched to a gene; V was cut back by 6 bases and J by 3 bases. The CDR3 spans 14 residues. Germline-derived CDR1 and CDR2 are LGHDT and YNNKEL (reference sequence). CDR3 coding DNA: TGTGCCAGCAGATATAGCGGGGGGGGCTACGAGCAGTACTTC. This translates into CASRYSGGGYEQYF.

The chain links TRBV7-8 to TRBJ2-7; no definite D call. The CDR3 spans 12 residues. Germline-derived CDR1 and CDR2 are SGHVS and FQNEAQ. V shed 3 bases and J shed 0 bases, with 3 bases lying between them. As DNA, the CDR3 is TGTGCCAGCAGCTTTAGCTCCTACGAGCAGTACTTC. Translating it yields CASSFSSYEQYF.

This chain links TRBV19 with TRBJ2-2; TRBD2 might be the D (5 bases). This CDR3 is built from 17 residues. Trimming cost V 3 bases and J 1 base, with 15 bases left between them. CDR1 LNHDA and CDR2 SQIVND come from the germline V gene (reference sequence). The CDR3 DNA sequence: TGTGCCAGTAGTATTTTGGTGCTAGCCAAGAACACCGGGGAGCTGTTTTTT. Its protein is CASSILVLAKNTGELFF.

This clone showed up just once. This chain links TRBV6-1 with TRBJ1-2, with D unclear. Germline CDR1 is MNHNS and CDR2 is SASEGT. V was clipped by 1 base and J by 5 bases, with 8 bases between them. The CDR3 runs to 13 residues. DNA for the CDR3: TGTGCCAGCAGTGAAGTCGGGGAGTATGGCTACACCTTC. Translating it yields CASSEVGEYGYTF.

The CDR3 spells CASSLPGGTEAFF. CDR3 nucleotide sequence: TGTGCCAGCAGCTTACCCGGGGGTACTGAAGCTTTCTTT. The rearrangement links TRBV7-8 to TRBJ1-1; possibly TRBD1 for D (5 bases). The CDR3 is 13 amino acids. Germline V gives CDR1 SGHVS, CDR2 FQNEAQ. Between the trimmed V and J ends, which lost 2 bases and 5 bases, there was a span of 9 bases.

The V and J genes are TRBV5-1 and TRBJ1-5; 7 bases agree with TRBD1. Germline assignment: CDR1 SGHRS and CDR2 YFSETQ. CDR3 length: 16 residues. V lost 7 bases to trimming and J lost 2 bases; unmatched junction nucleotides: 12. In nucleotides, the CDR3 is TGCGCCAGCCGTCAGGGGGGAGAGGTAGGCAATCAGCCCCAGCATTTT. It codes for CASRQGGEVGNQPQHF.

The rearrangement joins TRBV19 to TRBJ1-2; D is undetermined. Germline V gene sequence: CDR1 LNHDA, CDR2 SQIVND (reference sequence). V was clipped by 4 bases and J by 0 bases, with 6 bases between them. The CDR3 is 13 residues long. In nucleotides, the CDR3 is TGTGCCAGTAGTAGGACTGCTAACTATGGCTACACCTTC. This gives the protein CASSRTANYGYTF.

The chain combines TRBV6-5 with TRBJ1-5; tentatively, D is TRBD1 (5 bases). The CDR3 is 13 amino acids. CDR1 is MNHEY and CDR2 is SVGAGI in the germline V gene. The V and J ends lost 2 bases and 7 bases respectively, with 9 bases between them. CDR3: CASSYTGKQPQHF. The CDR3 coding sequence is TGTGCCAGCAGTTACACAGGTAAACAGCCCCAGCATTTT.

The CDR3 nucleotides are TGCGCCAGCAGCTTGGGACAGGGTGGTGAGCAGTTCTTC. Its translation: CASSLGQGGEQFF. This chain links TRBV5-1 with TRBJ2-1; TRBD1 agrees at 7 bases. Germline V gene sequence: CDR1 SGHRS, CDR2 YFSETQ. The trim removed 0 bases at V and 9 bases at J, leaving 3 bases unmatched. The CDR3 covers 13 residues.

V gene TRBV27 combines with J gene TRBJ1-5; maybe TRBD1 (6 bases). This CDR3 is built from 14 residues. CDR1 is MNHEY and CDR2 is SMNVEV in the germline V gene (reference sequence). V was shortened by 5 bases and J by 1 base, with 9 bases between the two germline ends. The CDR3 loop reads CASSPQGSNQPQHF. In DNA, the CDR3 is TGTGCCAGCAGTCCTCAGGGGAGCAATCAGCCCCAGCATTTT.

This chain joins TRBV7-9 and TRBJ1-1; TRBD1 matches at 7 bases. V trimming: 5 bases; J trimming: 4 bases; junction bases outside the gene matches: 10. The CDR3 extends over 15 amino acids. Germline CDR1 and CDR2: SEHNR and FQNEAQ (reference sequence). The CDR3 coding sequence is TGTGCCAGCAGCCCCGGCAGGGGGAAAGGCACTGAAGCTTTCTTT. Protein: CASSPGRGKGTEAFF.

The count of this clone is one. The CDR3 protein is CAWTPTRGGNTIYF. CDR3 nucleotide sequence: TGTGCCTGGACCCCTACCCGGGGTGGAAACACCATATATTTT. The chain employs TRBV30 and TRBJ1-3; D remains unclear. The CDR3 is 14 residues long. Germline values: CDR1 GTSNPN, CDR2 SVGIG (reference sequence). V was pared by 4 bases and J by 3 bases, with 13 bases between.

The CDR3 loop reads CASSPPQGRNYGYTF. In DNA, the CDR3 is TGTGCCAGCTCACCACCGCAGGGGCGCAACTATGGCTACACCTTC. This chain joins TRBV18 and TRBJ1-2; D might be TRBD1 (6 bases). V was shortened by 0 bases and J by 2 bases, with 10 bases between the two germline ends. CDR3 length equals 15 residues. From germline, CDR1 is KGHSH and CDR2 LQKENI.

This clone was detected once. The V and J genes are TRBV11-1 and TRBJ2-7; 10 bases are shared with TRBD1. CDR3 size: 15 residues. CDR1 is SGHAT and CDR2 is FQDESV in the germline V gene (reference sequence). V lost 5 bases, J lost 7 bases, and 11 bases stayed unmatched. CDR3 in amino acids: CASSKQGQGTWEQYF. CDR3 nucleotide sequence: TGTGCCAGCAGCAAGCAGGGACAGGGGACATGGGAGCAGTACTTC. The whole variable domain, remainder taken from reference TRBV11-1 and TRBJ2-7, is EAEVAQSPRYKITEKSQAVAFWCDPISGHATLYWYRQILGQGPELLVQFQDESVVDDSQLPKDRFSAERLKGVDSTLKIQPAELGDSAMYLCASSKQGQGTWEQYFGPGTRLTVT.

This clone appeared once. The CDR3 DNA follows: TGTGCCAGCAGCTTGGGACAGCGCACCGGGGAGCTGTTTTTT. This codes for CASSLGQRTGELFF. The chain couples TRBV5-6 to TRBJ2-2; the D gene is possibly TRBD1 (5 bases). CDR3 length equals 14 residues. V was shortened by 0 bases and J by 4 bases, with 7 bases between the two germline ends. Germline assignment: CDR1 SGHDT and CDR2 YYEEEE.

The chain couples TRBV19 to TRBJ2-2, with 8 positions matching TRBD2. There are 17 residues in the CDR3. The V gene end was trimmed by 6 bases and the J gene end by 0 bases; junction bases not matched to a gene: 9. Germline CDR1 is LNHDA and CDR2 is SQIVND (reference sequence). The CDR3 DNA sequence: TGTGCCAGTAGGGGTACTCCGGGACTAGCGAACACCGGGGAGCTGTTTTTT. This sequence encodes CASRGTPGLANTGELFF.

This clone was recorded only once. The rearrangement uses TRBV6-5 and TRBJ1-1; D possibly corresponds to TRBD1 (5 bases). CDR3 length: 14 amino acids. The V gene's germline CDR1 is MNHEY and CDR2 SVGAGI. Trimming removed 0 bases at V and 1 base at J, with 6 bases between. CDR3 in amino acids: CASSYSGGNTEAFF. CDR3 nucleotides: TGTGCCAGCAGTTACTCGGGGGGGAACACTGAAGCTTTCTTT.